Each of the 23 T cell receptor beta chains below was sequenced from the same sample in a study of sequential checkpoint blockade in melanoma. The treatment here: randomized to nivolumab then ipilimumab (arm A) or the reverse (arm B). Clones were read by immunoSEQ multiplex PCR, and TCRdb kept only the in-frame ones, dropping some. The data show roughly 20,000 clones, about two thirds seen once. Material: CD8+ T cells sorted from blood (inferred from file names), obtained from a patient given nivolumab and ipilimumab in sequence. The source is a human donor with melanoma.

V usage is TRBV5-1 and J usage is TRBJ2-1, with no clear D. Germline V gene sequence: CDR1 SGHRS, CDR2 YFSETQ. Trimming took 3 bases from V and 5 from J, leaving 6 bases between them. The CDR3 has 12 amino acids. CDR3 DNA sequence: TGCGCCAGCAGCTGGCAGGACAATGAGCAGTTCTTC. Amino acid sequence: CASSWQDNEQFF.

The rearrangement uses TRBV4-2 and TRBJ2-7, with D perhaps matching TRBD1 (6 bases). CDR3 size: 17 residues. Germline CDR1 and CDR2: LGHNA and YNFKEQ. The V and J ends lost 5 bases and 0 bases respectively, with 20 bases between them. In DNA, the CDR3 is TGTGCCAGCAGCTTATTCCCCCAAGACAGGAGCTCCTACGAGCAGTACTTC. Amino acid sequence: CASSLFPQDRSSYEQYF.

The CDR3 DNA follows: TGTGCCACGCATGCGCTAGTCGGTAGCATCGAGCAGTACTTC. This translates into CATHALVGSIEQYF. This chain links TRBV7-9 with TRBJ2-7, with no clear D. Looked up from germline, CDR1 is SEHNR and CDR2 is FQNEAQ (reference sequence). The CDR3 sequence is 14 residues long. Trimming pared 10 bases from V and 6 bases from J, leaving 22 bases between. Looking up the rest from reference TRBV7-9 and TRBJ2-7 gives the full variable domain: DTGVSQNPRHKITKRGQNVTFRCDPISEHNRLYWYRQTLGQGPEFLTYFQNEAQLEKSRLLSDRFSAERPKGSFSTLEIQRTEQGDSAMYLCATHALVGSIEQYFGPGTRLTVT.

The table lists this clone with a few counts. This sequence joins TRBV19 and TRBJ1-2; D gene uncertain. Per germline, CDR1 LNHDA and CDR2 SQIVND (reference sequence). V lost 4 bases and J lost 3, with 6 bases in between. The CDR3 loop spans 12 amino acids. CDR3 loop: CASSTDYYGYTF. Written as DNA, the CDR3 is TGTGCCAGTAGTACAGACTACTATGGCTACACCTTC.

V usage is TRBV10-3 and J usage is TRBJ1-5; 8 nucleotides match TRBD1. The CDR3 length is 14 residues. J was trimmed by 5 bases and V by 3 bases; bases with no gene match: 3. Germline V lookup: CDR1 ENHRY, CDR2 SYGVKD. The CDR3 region is CAISDPTGDQPQHF. DNA of the CDR3: TGTGCCATCAGTGACCCGACAGGGGATCAGCCCCAGCATTTT.

The V call is TRBV19, the J call TRBJ2-3; D call uncertain. V dropped 0 bases and J dropped 0 bases, with 7 bases sitting between them. This CDR3 contains 15 residues. CDR1 LNHDA and CDR2 SQIVND come from the germline V gene (reference sequence). The CDR3 DNA sequence: TGTGCCAGTAGTATAGATTGGCCCAGCACAGATACGCAGTATTTT. This translates into CASSIDWPSTDTQYF.

The chain links TRBV6-5 to TRBJ2-7; TRBD2 agrees at 11 bases. The CDR3 has 14 amino acids. Germline CDR1 is MNHEY and CDR2 is SVGAGI. V dropped 5 bases and J dropped 3; count of bases not matched to a gene: 3. CDR3 bases: TGTGCCAGCAGTCCGGGACTAGCGGACTACGAGCAGTACTTC. Translation: CASSPGLADYEQYF.

V usage is TRBV7-9 and J usage is TRBJ1-6; D remains ambiguous. With 5 bases removed from V and 10 bases from J, the gap between germline ends came to 9 bases. Germline lookup yields CDR1 SEHNR and CDR2 FQNEAQ (reference sequence). This CDR3 comprises 12 residues. In nucleotides, the CDR3 is TGTGCCAGCAGCCCACCCGGGTCACCCCTCCACTTT. Residues: CASSPPGSPLHF.

V and J are TRBV5-5 and TRBJ2-1, with 7 positions matching TRBD2. The CDR3 sequence is 16 residues long. Unmatched junction bases numbered 10, after V lost 5 bases and J lost 2 bases. CDR1 and CDR2 from the germline V gene are SGHKS and YYEKEE (reference sequence). CDR3: CASRPSVAGAYNEQFF. In DNA form, the CDR3 reads TGTGCCAGCAGACCGTCGGTGGCGGGGGCCTACAATGAGCAGTTCTTC.

This rearrangement joins TRBV5-1 to TRBJ2-5, with unresolved D. The DNA matches TRBJ2-7 better at its end, which makes the J call doubtful. CDR1 SGHRS and CDR2 YFSETQ come from the germline V gene. There are 12 residues in the CDR3. The CDR3 sequence: CASSSPPYEQYF. DNA of the CDR3: TGCGCCAGCAGCTCCCCCCCCTACGAGCAGTACTTC.

The chain is built from TRBV11-3 and TRBJ2-4, with D possibly matching TRBD1 (6 bases). V lost 6 bases, J lost 10 bases, and 16 bases lay in between. The CDR3 covers 13 residues. Germline V lookup: CDR1 SGHNT, CDR2 YENEEA. The CDR3 spells CASRSTGIRIQYF. The CDR3 DNA sequence: TGTGCCAGCAGATCGACAGGTATAAGGATTCAGTACTTC.

This clone was detected many times. The V call is TRBV7-9, the J call TRBJ1-6, with TRBD1 as a possible D gene (5 bases). Germline V gene lookup returns CDR1 SEHNR and CDR2 FQNEAQ (reference sequence). V shed 4 bases and J shed 10 bases, with 11 bases lying between them. The CDR3 is 13 amino acids. This CDR3 is CASSYQGISPLHF. The CDR3 DNA sequence: TGTGCCAGCAGCTACCAGGGTATCTCACCCCTCCACTTT.

The rearrangement joins TRBV12-5 to TRBJ1-3; D uncertain. Trimming pared 7 bases from V and 0 bases from J, leaving 7 bases between. This CDR3 has 13 amino acids. Germline-derived CDR1 and CDR2 are LGHNT and FRNRAP. The CDR3 loop reads CASDVSSGNTIYF. CDR3 nucleotides: TGTGCTAGTGATGTGAGCTCTGGAAACACCATATATTTT.

The V gene is TRBV7-3, the J gene TRBJ1-1, with D perhaps matching TRBD1 (6 bases). The CDR3 is 14 residues long. V shed 5 bases and J shed 5 bases, with 15 bases lying between them. Per germline, CDR1 SGHTA and CDR2 FQGTGA. CDR3 in amino acids: CASSPTGGGTEAFF. In DNA, the CDR3 is TGTGCCAGCAGCCCAACGGGAGGGGGAACTGAAGCTTTCTTT.

CDR3 in DNA: TGCGCCAGCAGCCAGACAGGGGGGAACTATGGCTACACCTTC. Translating it yields CASSQTGGNYGYTF. The chain employs TRBV4-1 and TRBJ1-2; 9 bases line up with TRBD1. The ends lost 3 bases at V and 2 bases at J; junction bases unmatched: 1. Germline CDR1 is MGHRA and CDR2 is YSYEKL. The CDR3 spans 14 residues.

The rearrangement links TRBV13 to TRBJ2-7, with D possibly matching TRBD1 (6 bases). V was pared by 5 bases and J by 4 bases, with 15 bases between. There are 14 residues in the CDR3. Germline CDR1 is PRHDT and CDR2 is FYEKMQ (reference sequence). The CDR3 region is CASSTQGSPYEQYF. CDR3 nucleotides: TGTGCCAGCAGCACGCAGGGGTCCCCATACGAGCAGTACTTC.

This chain links TRBV7-9 with TRBJ1-2; 8 nucleotides agree with TRBD1. This CDR3 has 13 residues. Per germline, CDR1 SEHNR and CDR2 FQNEAQ (reference sequence). V was clipped by 5 bases and J by 12 bases; unmatched bases: 11. This CDR3 reads CASSPRTGQGDTF. The CDR3 DNA is TGTGCCAGCAGCCCACGGACAGGGCAAGGCGACACCTTC.

Here the CDR3 DNA reads TGTGCCAGCACTTCCCGGACAGGCGAAATCGTGAACACCGGGGAGCTGTTTTTT. Its protein is CASTSRTGEIVNTGELFF. The V and J genes are TRBV27 and TRBJ2-2, with 7 bases matching TRBD1. The CDR3 length is 18 residues. The germline V gene has CDR1 MNHEY and CDR2 SMNVEV (reference sequence). V lost 7 bases and J lost 1; bases outside the gene matches: 15.

CDR3 sequence reads: CASSSLLALYNEQFF. CDR3 nucleotide sequence: TGTGCCAGCAGCTCCCTACTAGCGCTCTACAATGAGCAGTTCTTC. This sequence joins TRBV7-9 and TRBJ2-1; 7 bases are a match to TRBD2. This CDR3 comprises 15 residues. V was pared by 4 bases and J by 3 bases, with 6 bases of the junction left unmatched. Germline CDR1 SEHNR, CDR2 FQNEAQ (reference sequence).

The chain combines TRBV27 with TRBJ2-7; 11 positions agree with TRBD2. V trimming: 4 bases; J trimming: 3 bases; junction bases outside the gene matches: 5. The CDR3 length is 15 residues. Germline assignment: CDR1 MNHEY and CDR2 SMNVEV (reference sequence). CDR3 in DNA: TGTGCCAGCAGTTCGGGGACTAGCGGACTCTACGAGCAGTACTTC. Protein sequence: CASSSGTSGLYEQYF.

The chain uses TRBV27 and TRBJ2-3, with 11 bases identical to TRBD1. Losses at the gene ends were 7 bases for V and 6 bases for J; bases not matched to a gene: 9. CDR1 is MNHEY, CDR2 SMNVEV, per germline (reference sequence). The CDR3 covers 15 residues. This chain's CDR3 is CASKPGTGGLDTQYF. Here the CDR3 DNA reads TGTGCCAGCAAACCCGGGACAGGGGGGCTCGATACGCAGTATTTT.

In its sample, this clone is medium-sized. The rearrangement uses TRBV7-8 and TRBJ2-7, with 7 bases identical to TRBD1. Germline lookup yields CDR1 SGHVS and CDR2 FQNEAQ. This CDR3 region has 14 residues. V lost 2 bases, J lost 2 bases, and 3 bases stayed unmatched. The CDR3: CASSLIGTAYEQYF. CDR3 nucleotide sequence: TGTGCCAGCAGCTTAATCGGGACAGCCTACGAGCAGTACTTC.

The CDR3 bases are TGCGCCAGCAGCCAAGAGGACGACTCGAGGGAGCAGTACTTC. Amino acid sequence: CASSQEDDSREQYF. This chain connects TRBV4-1 to TRBJ2-5; a weak D match, TRBD2 (5 bases). Between the trimmed V and J ends, which lost 0 bases and 11 bases, there was a span of 16 bases. Germline assignment: CDR1 MGHRA and CDR2 YSYEKL. The CDR3 has 14 residues.